Listed below are T cell receptor beta chains from one sample, sequenced in a study of cytomegalovirus exposure and HLA in healthy donors. Here immunoSEQ multiplex PCR was the method, and the copy in TCRdb shows in-frame clones only, minus some. The sample has about 140,000 clones, more than 75% seen once. The specimen sequenced was PBMCs. These receptors came from a man younger than 45 in good health and CMV-seronegative. The conserved cysteine and the conserved F or W are not part of the CDR3 here. Fields, in order: V gene, D gene, J gene, CDR3 protein. A D gene is named only where the DNA matches it firmly.

v_gene: TRBV28
d_gene: -
j_gene: TRBJ2-1
CDR3aa: ASSFRGLSSYNEQF

v_gene: TRBV5-1
d_gene: -
j_gene: TRBJ2-7
CDR3aa: ASSLVGAPSYEQY

v_gene: TRBV7-9
d_gene: TRBD1
j_gene: TRBJ2-7
CDR3aa: ASSPPSTGFAYEQY

v_gene: TRBV13
d_gene: TRBD2
j_gene: TRBJ2-1
CDR3aa: ASSQRGTTPLNEQF

v_gene: TRBV29-1
d_gene: -
j_gene: TRBJ2-1
CDR3aa: SELRGSSYNEQF

v_gene: TRBV5-1
d_gene: TRBD2
j_gene: TRBJ2-1
CDR3aa: ASRALAGGQF

v_gene: TRBV7-9
d_gene: TRBD2
j_gene: TRBJ2-7
CDR3aa: ASSPVGREGSYEQY

v_gene: TRBV5-1
d_gene: TRBD1
j_gene: TRBJ2-7
CDR3aa: ASSLRNQGAYEQY

v_gene: TRBV29-1
d_gene: TRBD2
j_gene: TRBJ2-2
CDR3aa: SALAGGLSGELF

v_gene: TRBV12-2
d_gene: -
j_gene: TRBJ2-1
CDR3aa: ASRLKVWRTGDNEQF

v_gene: TRBV7-2
d_gene: -
j_gene: TRBJ2-7
CDR3aa: ASSPRQSSYEQY

v_gene: TRBV9
d_gene: TRBD2
j_gene: TRBJ2-1
CDR3aa: ASSVAGGSNEQF

v_gene: TRBV5-6
d_gene: -
j_gene: TRBJ1-6
CDR3aa: ASSIFSWGGGPLH

v_gene: TRBV7-9
d_gene: TRBD1
j_gene: TRBJ1-2
CDR3aa: ASRSRGSYGYT

v_gene: TRBV5-1
d_gene: -
j_gene: TRBJ2-4
CDR3aa: ASSPRGGLAKNIQY

v_gene: TRBV28
d_gene: TRBD1
j_gene: TRBJ2-7
CDR3aa: AIAGTGYSYEQY

v_gene: TRBV5-4
d_gene: TRBD2
j_gene: TRBJ2-7
CDR3aa: ASSHSGSIYEQY

v_gene: TRBV2
d_gene: -
j_gene: TRBJ2-1
CDR3aa: ASTLSGNEQF

v_gene: TRBV28
d_gene: -
j_gene: TRBJ1-1
CDR3aa: ASSGGFSNTEAF

v_gene: TRBV6-1
d_gene: -
j_gene: TRBJ2-2
CDR3aa: ASSESLASTGELF

v_gene: TRBV11-2
d_gene: -
j_gene: TRBJ1-5
CDR3aa: ASSRDSVSTQH

v_gene: TRBV6-5
d_gene: TRBD2
j_gene: TRBJ2-7
CDR3aa: ASRLLAGGGYEQY

v_gene: TRBV10-3
d_gene: TRBD1
j_gene: TRBJ2-7
CDR3aa: AITTGQGINEQY

v_gene: TRBV10-3
d_gene: TRBD2
j_gene: TRBJ2-2
CDR3aa: AIKNGLAGLTGELF

v_gene: TRBV30
d_gene: -
j_gene: TRBJ1-2
CDR3aa: AWSSLDSSYGYT

v_gene: TRBV29-1
d_gene: TRBD1
j_gene: TRBJ2-7
CDR3aa: SVERGTGHYEQY

v_gene: TRBV5-6
d_gene: -
j_gene: TRBJ2-7
CDR3aa: ASSFGGSYEQY

v_gene: TRBV27
d_gene: -
j_gene: TRBJ1-2
CDR3aa: ASGPQGLLFTGYT